This is a list of T cell receptor beta chains from one sample in a study of T-cell reconstitution after alpha-beta-depleted transplantation in children. Each CDR3 protein is one row after TCRdb ran MiXCR on the PCR reads. Of hundreds of thousands of distinct CDR3 sequences listed, approximately 30% are singletons. This sample comprised PBMCs from the stem cell graft donor, obtained from the stem cell graft. These receptors were obtained from a human donor who donated a stem cell graft to a child with aplastic anemia. The CDR3 runs from the conserved cysteine through the conserved F or W. The D gene is left open where the match is weak. Clone size, where shown, is once, few, many, or a class for clones that have expanded.

few,.,TRBV6-2/TRBV6-3,TRBJ1-5,CASTGGGAQPQHF,TGTGCCAGCACCGGGGGCGGAGCCCAGCCCCAGCATTTT
.,.,TRBV6-6,TRBJ2-3,CASGRDTQYF,TGTGCCAGCGGTCGGGATACGCAGTATTTT
few,TRBD2,TRBV10-3,TRBJ2-1,CAISVRGEGSYNEQFF,TGTGCCATCAGTGTACGGGGGGAGGGGTCCTACAATGAGCAGTTCTTC
.,.,TRBV20-1,TRBJ2-4,CSARDTGRTNFKNIQYF,TGCAGTGCTAGAGATACTGGGCGTACCAACTTCAAAAACATTCAGTACTTC
.,.,TRBV27,TRBJ2-7,CASSLSTPGGVQYF,TGTGCCAGCAGTTTATCCACCCCCGGAGGAGTGCAGTACTTC
.,.,TRBV18,TRBJ2-7,CASSTQGGAYEQYF,TGTGCCAGCTCCACTCAGGGGGGGGCCTACGAGCAGTACTTC
few,TRBD1,TRBV6-1,TRBJ1-1,CASRQGVEAANTEAFF,TGTGCCAGCAGACAGGGGGTCGAGGCGGCGAACACTGAAGCTTTCTTT
once,.,TRBV7-2,TRBJ2-3,CASSLALSDRGQYF,TGTGCCAGCAGCTTAGCCCTGTCGGACAGAGGGCAGTATTTT
.,.,TRBV20-1,TRBJ2-5,CSATRTAQETQYF,TGCAGTGCTACCCGGACAGCCCAAGAGACCCAGTACTTC
.,TRBD2,TRBV5-4,TRBJ2-1,CASSPGGPASYNEQFF,TGTGCCAGCAGCCCGGGAGGTCCCGCCTCCTACAATGAGCAGTTCTTC
few,TRBD1,TRBV14,TRBJ2-7,CASSQDLGTGGYEQYF,TGTGCCAGCAGCCAAGATCTAGGGACAGGGGGCTACGAGCAGTACTTC
few,TRBD1,TRBV20-1,TRBJ1-6,CSARRGDRVTPLHF,TGCAGTGCTAGAAGGGGGGACAGGGTTACACCCCTCCACTTT
.,TRBD1,TRBV3-1,TRBJ2-5,CASSPGQGTFQETQYF,TGTGCCAGCAGCCCCGGACAGGGGACGTTCCAAGAGACCCAGTACTTC
few,.,TRBV6-1,TRBJ2-7,CASSLRLGAYEQYF,TGTGCCAGCAGCCTCCGACTAGGGGCCTACGAGCAGTACTTC
.,TRBD1,TRBV28,TRBJ2-5,CASSRDRVSSQYF,TGTGCCAGCAGCCGGGACAGGGTCAGCTCCCAGTACTTC
few,TRBD1,TRBV6-5,TRBJ1-6,CASSFLTGSYNSPLHF,TGTGCCAGCAGTTTCCTGACAGGGTCCTATAATTCACCCCTCCACTTT
many,.,TRBV13,TRBJ2-3,CASSTVRGDTDTQYF,TGTGCCAGCAGCACCGTGAGGGGGGACACAGATACGCAGTATTTT
few,.,TRBV5-6,TRBJ1-4,CASSRGYLYYEKLFF,TGTGCCAGCAGCCGGGGCTACCTTTATTATGAAAAACTGTTTTTT
.,TRBD1,TRBV6-4,TRBJ2-1,CASSRDRGRVDEQFF,TGTGCCAGCAGTAGGGACAGGGGGCGCGTCGATGAGCAGTTCTTC
.,TRBD1,TRBV20-1,TRBJ2-5,CSGTNRGSGTQYF,TGCAGTGGCACAAACAGGGGCTCAGGGACCCAGTACTTC
.,.,TRBV2,TRBJ1-5,CASSEEGGNQPQHF,TGTGCCAGCAGTGAAGAAGGGGGCAATCAGCCCCAGCATTTT
.,.,TRBV15,TRBJ1-6,CATSRENIPNSPLHF,TGTGCCACCAGCAGAGAGAACATCCCCAATTCACCCCTCCACTTT
.,.,TRBV27,TRBJ2-1,CASTTTWSSYNEQFF,TGTGCCAGCACTACGACCTGGAGCTCCTACAATGAGCAGTTCTTC
.,.,TRBV5-1,TRBJ1-1,CASSYDRYTEAFF,TGCGCCAGCAGCTACGACAGATACACTGAAGCTTTCTTT
.,TRBD2,TRBV5-4,TRBJ2-3,CASSPPSGRAPDTQYF,TGTGCCAGCAGCCCACCTAGCGGGAGGGCACCAGATACGCAGTATTTT
.,.,TRBV20-1,TRBJ2-3,CSARGVFTPPSTDTQYF,TGCAGTGCTAGAGGCGTCTTCACTCCCCCTAGCACAGATACGCAGTATTTT
.,TRBD1,TRBV12-5,TRBJ2-3,CASGLDRVGHTQYF,TGTGCTAGTGGCTTGGACAGGGTGGGTCATACGCAGTATTTT
.,TRBD2,TRBV20-1,TRBJ2-1,CSALPGLARHNEQFF,TGCAGTGCTTTACCGGGACTAGCGAGACACAATGAGCAGTTCTTC
.,.,TRBV4-3,TRBJ1-6,CASSPSSYNSPLHF,TGCGCCAGCAGCCCCTCCTCCTATAATTCACCCCTCCACTTT